This record covers a single T cell receptor beta chain. This clone was observed a handful of times. Which antigen it targets is not known. No quality values exist for individual bases; no much larger clone is one base distant. This entry is derived from a study of cytomegalovirus exposure and HLA in healthy donors (dated 2017 in TCRdb). As for the study more broadly: In an earlier analysis of under 750 of the donors, under 300 Gb of sequence data and just under 120 million unique TCR beta sequences from 150 million to 200 million T cells were reported. Using immunosequencing, the study profiled T cell repertoires from 640 or so subjects and related those repertoires to cytomegalovirus serostatus. To decide whether each TCR beta V gene segment behaved as functional or pseudogenic, an earlier analysis of 587 of the donors relied on high-throughput TCR beta sequencing. Four to six DR-DQ haplotypes were handled as single units for association and clustering because linkage in the cohort was strong. To predict cytomegalovirus infection status, the study brought together high-throughput TCR immunosequencing, statistical association of individual TCRs with disease status, and machine learning. Along with the roughly 700-subject first cohort, a separate validation cohort of over a hundred different subjects was used. In a later genetic analysis, genome-wide SNP genotypes for about three fifths of the roughly 670 donors were used, and that subset was treated as a discovery cohort. Among the approximately 400 genotyped donors, roughly 80% belonged to the genetic ancestry cluster associated with self-reported Caucasian donors. Across approximately 400 genotyped donors of the cohort, an average of approximately 240,000 unique TCR beta nucleotide sequences per donor were sequenced, and around 19% of those sequences were non-productive. HLA typing included class I and class II loci at four-digit resolution. Donor age, sex, ethnicity and CMV serostatus were compiled alongside the repertoire data. In the later analysis, no new phenotypic data were used to find candidate immune exposures; instead, reliance was placed on TCR beta sequences and their occurrence across donors. Typing coverage varied by locus: roughly 620-640 donors for A, B, C, DRB1 and DQB1; approximately 500 for DQA1; approximately 610 for DPA1; fewer than 480 for DPB1. The study was designed to test whether signatures of past pathogen exposure could be identified by cataloging public T cell receptors. A later analysis re-examined previously published TCR beta repertoires from more than 550 donors and added high-resolution HLA genotyping to investigate patterns of TCR occurrence. All discovery cohort repertoires had been generated using a single sequencing platform. An early release that covered approximately 600 HLA-typed donors contained about 300 gigabases of sequencing data and roughly 84 million unique TCR sequences.

The cohort consisted of 650 to 850 healthy bone marrow donors. All cohort members were sampled while nominally healthy, although unrecorded immune exposures were likely present. The donor tested CMV seronegative and was one of the 352 seronegative cohort members. A peripheral blood sample was provided by each donor, and peripheral blood mononuclear cells were used for TCR beta sequencing. Genomic DNA was extracted from the blood cell samples with the Qiagen DNeasy Blood Extraction Kit. What the study reported, not specific to this receptor: Roughly uniform sequencing depth across donors was assumed in presence/absence analyses, although this assumption may not hold. In a later genetic analysis, a missense DCLRE1C variant was associated with V-gene and J-gene trimming of TCR beta chains, and the association was replicated in an independent cohort. When HLA alleles, especially DR and DQ, strongly co-occurred, attributing TCR associations to individual alleles was difficult. At a false discovery rate of 0.05, a later analysis linked 15,000 to 20,000 TCR beta sequences to specific HLA alleles. In a later analysis, the rate of TCR association differed among HLA loci, with DRB1 alleles having the most associated TCRs and HLA-C alleles having the fewest. Because counts were too low, about 15 rarely observed V segments, including chromosome 9 orphons, were left out of the earlier analysis of a few hundred of the donors. Most TCR sequences were seen in very few donors, while some public TCRs were found in many individuals. The cohort was sequenced for TCR beta chains only, and without alpha or paired-chain data the features that could be detected were limited. In a later analysis, HLA-associated TCR beta chains were found to be more clonally expanded and to have lower generation probabilities than equally common non-associated chains. According to a later analysis, most CMV-associated TCR beta chains appeared to be HLA-restricted, and the HLA associations seemed to be driven largely by CMV exposure. CMV serostatus was the only immune exposure information available for the cohort. The study listed 150 to 200 TCR beta chains as associated with cytomegalovirus. In vitro tests confirmed that three of the cytomegalovirus-associated TCR beta chains recognize cytomegalovirus antigens. In both the original and validation cohorts, the classifier was reported to diagnose cytomegalovirus status with high specificity and sensitivity. It was suggested by the authors that the approach could potentially be generalized to other disease states and immunological phenotypes. Because HLA typing was unavailable for some donors at each locus, only the typed subset was used in association tests. A further reported finding was that TCR beta sequences accurately predicted the HLA-A and HLA-B alleles for most subjects in the first cohort. Several of the top co-occurrence clusters appeared to be linked to parvovirus B19, influenza, CMV and Epstein-Barr virus, according to a later analysis. In an earlier analysis of approximately 600 of the donors, most TCR beta V segments were observed in productive rearrangements about 87% or about 30% of the time, broadly matching IMGT annotations. Linkage disequilibrium might explain the correlated functional status among segregating V segments, but an unknown experimental factor could not be ruled out. The sequencing pipeline was judged likely to have produced a cluster of highly shared sequence variants as a technical artifact. Compared with the roughly 710-donor mean, donors in an Asian-associated ancestry cluster had fewer N-insertions in productive TCRs, according to a later genetic analysis. Because the 87-base-pair reads could not distinguish some IMGT-functional V segments, including TRBV6-2 and TRBV6-3, those segments were excluded.

Libraries were constructed by the immunoSEQ multiplex PCR assay. For the multiplex PCR, a mixture combining 60 forward primers for TCR Vbeta segments and 13 reverse primers for TCR Jbeta segments was used. A multiplex PCR assay on genomic DNA amplified the CDR3 region of rearranged TCR beta genes. The amplified TCR beta libraries were sequenced on the Illumina HiSeq System as 87-base-pair reads. On the study's bioinformatics: A later analysis counted about 80 million unique TCR beta chains across the 666 repertoires, and roughly 10 million of these chains were shared by at least two donors. Raw reads were error-corrected and collapsed into unique sequences by a nearest-neighbor algorithm in which closely related sequences were merged to remove PCR and sequencing errors. V, D and J gene segments were assigned by aligning CDR3 sequences to IMGT reference sequences. Each retained sequence needed at least a six-nucleotide match to both a V gene segment and a J gene segment. A rearrangement was called productive if the CDR3 had no stop codons and remained in frame with V and J, and every other rearrangement was called non-productive. CDR3 was defined by IMGT convention, running from the second conserved V-encoded cysteine to the conserved J-encoded phenylalanine. Sequences without an unambiguous match to a single V gene segment were excluded from the earlier analysis of several hundred of the donors. In an earlier analysis of several hundred of the donors, V segments were called functional above 56.7% productive rearrangements and were called segregating when the between-donor standard deviation exceeded 5%. To diagnose cytomegalovirus status from the catalog of TCR beta chain sequences, a statistical classification framework was built. In a later analysis, TCR nucleotide sequences were compared against IMGT/GENE-DB human TR gene sequences so that V and J genes could be assigned. Using the TCRdist pipeline, a later analysis assigned CDR3 sequences along with most-parsimonious VDJ recombination scenarios. In a later analysis, every TCR beta chain was defined by the combination of its CDR3 amino acid sequence and its V-gene family, and reads without a unique V-gene family were dropped. As a way to deal with suspected cross-contamination and a sequencing artifact, a later analysis dropped 450 to 700 nucleotide sequences that were highly shared and had low generation probability. For each public chain, a later analysis derived a clonal expansion index from normalized ranks of inferred template counts within each repertoire. In a later analysis, generation probabilities were computed with a VDJ recombination model fitted to out-of-frame rearrangements, and the resulting probabilities were checked against IGoR. In a later analysis, hypergeometric tests were used to score TCR-TCR, TCR-HLA and TCR-CMV co-occurrence, with a repertoire-size bias correction applied to TCR pairs. To estimate false discovery rates, a later analysis permuted the HLA or CMV assignments 20 times. A later analysis grouped co-occurring TCRs with DBSCAN, adding TCRdist sequence similarity when clustering within HLA-allele-positive subsets. Repertoires with fewer than 30,000 or more than 120,000 public chains, plus five repertoires with anomalous nucleotide sharing, were excluded from co-occurrence clustering. What TCRdb holds here is the immuneACCESS table cut down to in-frame rearrangements. Part of the clones is not present; checked against another copy, under half of the missing clones reflect an unresolved V gene, and the others are unexplained. The V and J calls and clone size were taken over from that table, and D and trimming were inferred from the DNA. The sample table shows 150,000 to 200,000 clones, and about three quarters are seen once. 0.75% to 0.8% of the sample rests with the top ten.

The CDR3 measures 14 amino acids from cysteine to phenylalanine. Only the CDR3 DNA stays, 42 bases, in frame from base 1. V is reduced by 5 bases and J by 7 bases, leaving a spacing of 16 bases between them. CDR1 and CDR2, per the germline V gene (reference sequence), are SGHAT and FQDESV. The chain is assembled from TRBV11-1 and TRBJ2-3, with the D gene too uncertain to name. Sequencing was done on a sample of PBMCs. The clonotype originates from a female donor in good health and CMV-seronegative. The nucleotide sequence is given as TGTGCCAGCAGCCCCGTCCCGGCGGCAAATACGCAGTATTTT. Its protein is CASSPVPAANTQYF.